The rows below give T cell receptor beta chains drawn from one sample of a study of regulatory T cells in long-lasting Graves disease. Each CDR3 protein is one row after TCRdb ran MiXCR on the multiplex PCR reads. The table has approximately 460,000 distinct CDR3 sequences, around 15% seen once; the top ten hold approximately 12%. The same data also went into a second study, on T cells in Graves' hyperthyroidism and ophthalmopathy.

The sample in question was peripheral blood mononuclear cells (PBMCs), obtained at new diagnosis, from a patient treated with antithyroid drugs. These receptors originate from a woman in her 30s with Graves disease. Each CDR3 is given with its conserved first and last residue. The size of a clone is reported for some rows only, either as once, few or many, or as a class for expanded clones.

size	V	J	CDR3
many	TRBV12-3/TRBV12-4	TRBJ2-1	CASTPDSYNEQFF
-	TRBV15	TRBJ2-7	CATSRDERARIEQYF
many	TRBV11-1	TRBJ2-5	CASSLSRGRALETQYF
-	TRBV19	TRBJ2-5	CASSISASALQETQYF
-	TRBV7-9	TRBJ2-1	CASSLNRDKFDEQFF
few	TRBV9	TRBJ2-2	CASSRSGKNTGELFF
many	TRBV5-1	TRBJ2-2	CASSLRTDYTGELFF
few	TRBV28	TRBJ1-5	CAIRQGQNQPQHF
-	TRBV6-1	TRBJ2-1	CATKRGGGPYNEQFF
many	TRBV4-1	TRBJ2-2	CASSPGQRTTGELFF
many	TRBV30	TRBJ2-5	CAWSVRGRVMRETQYF
-	TRBV5-1	TRBJ2-5	CASSFGTSTSRETQYF
many	TRBV28	TRBJ1-2	CASSWTGSNYGYTF
-	TRBV4-2	TRBJ2-1	CASSQGVWETGRNNEQFF
many	TRBV28	TRBJ1-2	CASSIRGLPYNGYTF
many	TRBV4-3	TRBJ2-1	CASSQEVGQNEQFF